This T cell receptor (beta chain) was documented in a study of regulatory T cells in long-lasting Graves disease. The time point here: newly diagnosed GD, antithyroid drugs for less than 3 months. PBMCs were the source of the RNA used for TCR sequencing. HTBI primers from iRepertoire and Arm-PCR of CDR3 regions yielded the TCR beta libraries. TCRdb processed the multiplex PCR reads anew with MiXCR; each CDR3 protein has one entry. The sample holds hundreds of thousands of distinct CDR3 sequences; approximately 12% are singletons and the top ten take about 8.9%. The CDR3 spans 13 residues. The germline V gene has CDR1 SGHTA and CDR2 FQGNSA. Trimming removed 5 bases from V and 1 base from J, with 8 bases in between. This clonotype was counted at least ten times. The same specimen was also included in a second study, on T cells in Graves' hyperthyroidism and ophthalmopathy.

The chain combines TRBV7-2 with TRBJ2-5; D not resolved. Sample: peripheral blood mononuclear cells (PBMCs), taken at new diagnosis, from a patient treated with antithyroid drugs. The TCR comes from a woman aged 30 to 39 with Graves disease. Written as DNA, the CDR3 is TGTGCCAGCAGCCTGTTCTCCCAAGAGACCCAGTACTTC. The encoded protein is CASSLFSQETQYF. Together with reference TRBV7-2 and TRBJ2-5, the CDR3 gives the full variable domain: GAGVSQSPSNKVTEKGKDVELRCDPISGHTALYWYRQSLGQGLEFLIYFQGNSAPDKSGLPSDRFSAERTGGSVSTLTIQRTQQEDSAVYLCASSLFSQETQYFGPGTRLLVL.